Listed below are T cell receptor beta chains from one sample, sequenced in a study of response to subunit inactivated influenza vaccine. MiXCR was run by TCRdb on the RT-PCR reads, yielding one entry per CDR3 protein. In the table there are 500,000 to 600,000 distinct CDR3 sequences, 10% to 15% of which are singletons. Sequences were derived from PBMCs from blood, sampled on the day of vaccination. The receptors here all came from a man in his forties or fifties who received an inactivated influenza vaccine. CDR3s include the opening cysteine and the closing phenylalanine or tryptophan. The D gene is left open where the match is weak. Size tells how often a clone was seen (once, few, many) or the class of an expanded clone, and some rows leave it out.

abundance	j_gene	d_gene	len	v_gene	CDR3nt	CDR3aa
few	TRBJ2-3	TRBD1	16	TRBV7-6	TGTGCCAGCAGCCGCGGGACAGGGGGCGAGGGAGATACGCAGTATTTT	CASSRGTGGEGDTQYF
few	TRBJ2-7	TRBD2	18	TRBV5-1	TGCGCCAGCAGCTTGAGGGCCGGACTAGCGGGAGTTACGTACGAGCAGTACTTC	CASSLRAGLAGVTYEQYF
many	TRBJ2-5	-	14	TRBV2	TGTGCCAGCAGTGGGCCCATGGGGCACGAGACCCAGTACTTC	CASSGPMGHETQYF
-	TRBJ2-2	TRBD1	15	TRBV7-3	TGTGCCAGCAGCCCAGACAGGGCCGGCACCGGGGAGCTGTTTTTT	CASSPDRAGTGELFF
-	TRBJ2-1	TRBD2	13	TRBV20-1	TGCAGTGCCTCTAGCGGGAGTAGGTATGAGCAGTTCTTC	CSASSGSRYEQFF
-	TRBJ2-7	-	15	TRBV12-3/TRBV12-4	TGTGCCAGCAGTTTAGCCGAGTTAAGCTCCTACGAGCAGTACTTC	CASSLAELSSYEQYF
many	TRBJ2-3	-	14	TRBV7-2	TGTGCCAGCAGCTTACTGGGAGTCACAGATACGCAGTATTTT	CASSLLGVTDTQYF
many	TRBJ2-1	-	13	TRBV7-6	TGTGCCAGCAGCTTAGCACTACTAAATGAGCAGTTCTTC	CASSLALLNEQFF
few	TRBJ1-3	-	15	TRBV12-3/TRBV12-4	TGTGCCAGCAGTTTTACGTGGGGAGAAGGAAACACCATATATTTT	CASSFTWGEGNTIYF
many	TRBJ1-4	-	14	TRBV12-3/TRBV12-4	TGTGCCAGCAGTTCGGGTGGGGGTAATGAAAAACTGTTTTTT	CASSSGGGNEKLFF
-	TRBJ2-7	-	15	TRBV20-1	TGCAGTGCTGGAGTCCCGGGACACCTTACCTACGAGCAGTACTTC	CSAGVPGHLTYEQYF
few	TRBJ2-1	-	14	TRBV4-3	TGCGCCAGCAGCCAAGATTTAGGTTTCAATGAGCAGTTCTTC	CASSQDLGFNEQFF
few	TRBJ2-1	-	14	TRBV6-1	TGTGCCGTCCACAGGCGCAGCGTTATCAATGAGCAGTTCTTC	CAVHRRSVINEQFF
few	TRBJ2-1	-	14	TRBV28	TGTGCCAGCAGTTTCGACACCGGGGGAAATGAGCAGTTCTTC	CASSFDTGGNEQFF
few	TRBJ2-3	TRBD2	18	TRBV12-3/TRBV12-4	TGTGCCAGCAGTTTAGGTTGGGGACTAGCGGCCGGCACAGATACGCAGTATTTT	CASSLGWGLAAGTDTQYF
-	TRBJ2-2	-	18	TRBV5-1	TGCGCCAGCAGCTTAATGGCTCGGCAGCCTTCTATCACCGGGGAGCTGTTTTTT	CASSLMARQPSITGELFF
many	TRBJ1-6	-	15	TRBV12-3/TRBV12-4	TGTGCCAGCAGTTTAGACTGGTCCTATAATTCACCCCTCCACTTT	CASSLDWSYNSPLHF
-	TRBJ2-7	TRBD1	18	TRBV6-2/TRBV6-3	TGTGCCAGCAGTTACTCGTTGCGCTTCGGACAGGATTCGTACGAGCAGTACTTC	CASSYSLRFGQDSYEQYF
many	TRBJ2-1	-	15	TRBV5-6	TGTGCCAGCAGCTTGTGGCGGGCCCCGTACAATGAGCAGTTCTTC	CASSLWRAPYNEQFF
-	TRBJ2-4	-	13	TRBV28	TGTGCCAGCAGCCCACAACACCTAAACATTCAGTACTTC	CASSPQHLNIQYF
many	TRBJ2-3	-	16	TRBV7-8	TGTGCCAGCAGTCTGTCGCCCACCCCATACACAGATACGCAGTATTTT	CASSLSPTPYTDTQYF
few	TRBJ1-5	TRBD1	15	TRBV12-3/TRBV12-4	TGTGCCAGCAGACCAGGGACAGCCCCTAATCAGCCCCAGCATTTT	CASRPGTAPNQPQHF
-	TRBJ2-1	TRBD2	15	TRBV5-1	TGCGCCAGCTCCTACCGGAGCGGGGGATACAATGAGCAGTTCTTC	CASSYRSGGYNEQFF
many	TRBJ1-1	TRBD1	15	TRBV5-1	TGCGCCAGCAGCTGGGGACAGTCGCTGAACACTGAAGCTTTCTTT	CASSWGQSLNTEAFF
-	TRBJ1-2	-	13	TRBV6-1	TGTGCCACCTTTTCCCAGGGAACGCTCGGCTACACCTTC	CATFSQGTLGYTF
-	TRBJ2-1	TRBD2	14	TRBV20-1	TGCAGTGCGATCGGGACTAGCGGTGCCGATGAGCAGTTCTTC	CSAIGTSGADEQFF
-	TRBJ2-2	TRBD2	16	TRBV6-5	TGTGCCAGCAGTTACCGTAGCGGGAAGACCGCCGGGGAGCTGTTTTTT	CASSYRSGKTAGELFF
few	TRBJ2-3	TRBD2	15	TRBV5-1	TGCGCCAGCAGCTGGGGACTAGCAGGGGAAGATACGCAGTATTTT	CASSWGLAGEDTQYF
few	TRBJ2-1	-	16	TRBV24-1	TGTGCCACCAGTGCCGACAGGTTGAGCTCCTACAATGAGCAGTTCTTC	CATSADRLSSYNEQFF
few	TRBJ2-1	TRBD2	15	TRBV14	TGTGCCAGCAGCCGACTAGCGGGGGCGGCGAATGAGCAGTTCTTC	CASSRLAGAANEQFF
-	TRBJ2-7	-	12	TRBV6-5	TGTGCCAGCAGTTACGCGGGTTACGAGCAGTACTTC	CASSYAGYEQYF
-	TRBJ2-3	TRBD1	16	TRBV11-3	TGTGCCAGCAGCTTAGCGGCAGGGGGCGTCACAGATACGCAGTATTTT	CASSLAAGGVTDTQYF
-	TRBJ2-4	TRBD1	13	TRBV20-1	TGCAGTGCCATGACAGGGACCAAAAACATTCAGTACTTC	CSAMTGTKNIQYF
few	TRBJ2-1	-	16	TRBV15	TGTGCCACCAGCAGAGGCCATAGACAGAGCTACAATGAGCAGTTCTTC	CATSRGHRQSYNEQFF
-	TRBJ2-3	-	12	TRBV6-5	TGTGCCAGCGGAGGAGTATGGGATACGCAGTATTTT	CASGGVWDTQYF
-	TRBJ2-5	-	14	TRBV20-1	TGCAGTGCTAGAGGGCGGCCCCTACAAGAGACCCAGTACTTC	CSARGRPLQETQYF
few	TRBJ1-2	-	14	TRBV3-1	TGTGCCAGCAGCCAAGAGGTGGAGAGTTACGGCTACACCTTC	CASSQEVESYGYTF
-	TRBJ2-1	TRBD2	15	TRBV6-1	TGTGCCAGCAGTAGATCTAGCGGGGCAAACAATGAGCAGTTCTTC	CASSRSSGANNEQFF